The following is a T cell receptor beta chain sequence with its context. This sample stems from a study of cytomegalovirus exposure and HLA in healthy donors. 13 Jbeta primers and 60 Vbeta primers were used for the PCR. Sequencing was performed with immunoSEQ multiplex PCR; in TCRdb, only in-frame clones are kept and a portion is missing. The sample has about 99,000 clones, around 10% seen once; the top ten hold roughly 5%. Germline CDR1 reads MNHEY; CDR2 reads SVGAGI. V lost 7 bases and J lost 4; bases outside the gene matches: 9. CDR3 length: 14 residues. The chain joins TRBV6-5 to TRBJ1-2; 7 nucleotides align to TRBD1. The receptor comes from a man between 35 and 55 years old in good health and CMV-seropositive. The sample taken for sequencing was PBMCs. CDR3 nucleotide sequence: TGTGCCAGCACCCACGACAGGGATGGCTATGGCTACACCTTC. This encodes CASTHDRDGYGYTF.